This TCR beta chain was identified during a study of regulatory T cells in long-lasting Graves disease. Time point defined: newly diagnosed GD, antithyroid drugs for less than 3 months. Extracted RNA from PBMCs served as the source of the TCR library. To make TCR beta libraries, researchers used iRepertoire HTBI primers and Arm-PCR of CDR3 regions. TCRdb itself ran the multiplex PCR reads through MiXCR, one entry per CDR3 protein. Of hundreds of thousands of distinct CDR3 sequences detected, approximately 15% appear once; the ten largest clones hold approximately 20%. Trimming took off 5 bases at V and 2 bases at J, with 12 bases between the two ends. The germline gives CDR1 MNHNS, CDR2 SASEGT. There are 14 residues in the CDR3. The sample holds many counts of this clonotype. The same sample was also used in a study of T cells in Graves' hyperthyroidism and ophthalmopathy.

The chain joins TRBV6-1 to TRBJ1-1; D remains unclear. The TCR comes from a woman in her 30s with Graves disease. The sample consisted of peripheral blood mononuclear cells (PBMCs), taken at new diagnosis, from a patient treated with antithyroid drugs. The CDR3 reads CASSTRTINTEAFF. CDR3 nucleotides: TGTGCCAGCAGTACCCGTACAATCAACACTGAAGCTTTCTTT.